A selection of T cell receptor beta chains follows, all from one sample in a study of cytomegalovirus exposure and HLA in healthy donors. This table comes from immunoSEQ multiplex PCR, and its TCRdb copy is limited to in-frame clones, with some not included. The sample has about 120,000 clones. Sequenced material: PBMCs. The receptors shown here come from a man younger than 35 in good health and CMV-seronegative. Each CDR3 is given with its conserved first and last residue. D genes are given only for firm matches.

v_gene	j_gene	d_gene	CDR3aa
TRBV29-1	TRBJ2-1	TRBD2	CSGETSGADEQFF
TRBV29-1	TRBJ1-2	TRBD1	CSDSGTGGDRYTF
TRBV27	TRBJ2-7	NA	CASRLAGQPYEQYF
TRBV6-6	TRBJ2-1	TRBD2	CASCVFGTSGNEQFF
TRBV2	TRBJ1-3	NA	CASSSFSGNTIYF
TRBV29-1	TRBJ1-1	TRBD1	CSVATGLDTEAFF
TRBV5-5	TRBJ1-4	NA	CASSPDRNNEKLFF
TRBV11-2	TRBJ2-6	NA	CASSLRRGQRANVLTF
TRBV6-5	TRBJ1-1	TRBD1	CASSKPTGGYTEAFF
TRBV5-6	TRBJ1-3	NA	CASSHWRPSGNTIYF
TRBV11-3	TRBJ2-6	NA	CASSPTRLSRGVLTF
TRBV5-4	TRBJ1-5	NA	CASTLQGRGNQPQHF
TRBV9	TRBJ2-3	TRBD2	CASSVGRKAGGTDTQYF
TRBV28	TRBJ1-3	NA	CASSFGGRENTIYF
TRBV28	TRBJ2-3	TRBD2	CASTNPGPSGLTDTQYF
TRBV12-1	TRBJ2-2	NA	CASSSPSGTRTNTGELFF
TRBV7-9	TRBJ2-3	NA	CASRQTGLDTQYF
TRBV28	TRBJ1-2	TRBD1	CASSWDSQYGYTF
TRBV5-6	TRBJ2-3	NA	CASSPGGPDTQYF
TRBV7-9	TRBJ2-7	TRBD1	CASSLGDRGYEQYF
TRBV18	TRBJ2-1	NA	CASSPPQRLAYNEQFF
TRBV25-1	TRBJ2-7	TRBD1	CASKGSNRDRLYEQYF
TRBV27	TRBJ2-1	TRBD1	CASSEGAGGYNEQFF
TRBV4-1	TRBJ2-2	TRBD1	CASSVFDRATGELFF
TRBV7-3	TRBJ2-6	NA	CASSPQTGYSGANVLTF
TRBV6-1	NA	TRBD1	CASSGTGNYEQYF
TRBV4-3	TRBJ1-1	TRBD1	CASSQGLTGGIGTEAFF
TRBV6-4	TRBJ2-2	TRBD2	CASSRSSGNTGELFF
TRBV30	TRBJ1-3	NA	CAWLGQAGPRNTIYF
TRBV2	TRBJ1-5	TRBD1	CASTGTGGGRNQPQHF
TRBV11-3	TRBJ2-1	NA	CASSLDQGLAKREQFF
TRBV2	TRBJ1-2	NA	CASHREAGDYGYTF
TRBV28	TRBJ2-2	NA	CASSSANTGELFF
TRBV6-5	TRBJ2-5	TRBD2	CASSYLSGRNQETQYF
TRBV5-5	TRBJ1-1	NA	CASTLGGVPEAFF
TRBV18	TRBJ1-2	TRBD1	CASSPARGTDPLHF
TRBV10-2	TRBJ2-5	TRBD1	CASSRPGTGLETQYF
TRBV28	TRBJ1-2	TRBD1	CASSSTPRTGANYGYTF
TRBV12-5	TRBJ1-2	NA	CASGLTRGGAVANYGYTF
TRBV20-1	TRBJ1-1	NA	CSAWGGPEAFF
TRBV10-3	TRBJ1-1	TRBD1	CAISGQDTEAFF
TRBV15	TRBJ1-1	TRBD1	CATSRVFGQGARNTEAFF
TRBV9	TRBJ2-7	TRBD1	CASSGRTGEEYF
TRBV29-1	TRBJ1-2	NA	CSVEAGEGYGYTF
TRBV2	TRBJ2-3	TRBD2	CASRTGTSGLDLGYF
TRBV19	TRBJ2-4	NA	CASSIETVNIQYF
TRBV7-9	TRBJ1-6	NA	CASSQGLSSYNSPLHF
TRBV13	TRBJ2-3	TRBD2	CASSSGTSGMSDTQYF
TRBV11-1	TRBJ2-5	NA	CASSLFGQQETQYF
TRBV7-9	TRBJ2-3	NA	CASSPRTVTSTDTQYF
TRBV4-1	TRBJ2-3	TRBD1	CASSQDIGTGTGDTDTQYF
TRBV7-9	TRBJ2-2	NA	CASSQKNTGELFF
TRBV6-5	TRBJ1-3	NA	CASSYFRGIGGNTIYF
TRBV6-6	TRBJ1-1	NA	CASSLTRGGEAFF
TRBV6-5	TRBJ2-7	NA	CASSYRTELKTYEQYF
TRBV28	TRBJ2-3	NA	CASRSLNTGARTDTQYF